The 21 T cell receptor beta chains below were found in one sample sequenced in a study of blood T cell repertoires in COVID-19. Generated by immunoSEQ multiplex PCR, the TCRdb table keeps only in-frame clones and is missing some. The repertoire holds under 200,000 clones, with about 86% as singletons. Source material: peripheral blood. These receptors all come from a man in his fifties or sixties with acute or convalescent COVID-19.

V is TRBV27 and J is TRBJ1-3; D gene unclear. The CDR3 sequence is 14 residues long. CDR1 is MNHEY, CDR2 SMNVEV, per germline (reference sequence). Trimming stripped 6 bases from V and 0 bases from J, with 9 bases between. DNA of the CDR3: TGTGCCAGCAGGCAGTGGAGCTCTGGAAACACCATATATTTT. Protein product: CASRQWSSGNTIYF.

The J gene is TRBJ1-5, the V gene TRBV12-3 or TRBV12-4; weak D call: TRBD1 (5 bases). The length of the CDR3 is 13 residues. Deletions cut 3 bases from V and 5 bases from J, with 8 bases between. The CDR3 bases are TGTGCCAGCAGTTTGGGGGGGGATCAGCCCCAGCATTTT. It encodes CASSLGGDQPQHF.

V gene TRBV28 combines with J gene TRBJ1-1, with 7 bases lining up with TRBD1. The CDR3 covers 12 residues. Germline loops: CDR1 MDHEN, CDR2 SYDVKM. The V and J ends lost 7 bases and 7 bases, in that order; junction bases with no gene match: 6. CDR3 DNA: TGTGCCAGCACTGAAGGACAGGTTGAAGCTTTCTTT. Its protein product is CASTEGQVEAFF.

This chain links TRBV28 with TRBJ1-2, with D possibly matching TRBD1 (6 bases). CDR1 is MDHEN, CDR2 SYDVKM, per germline. V was cut by 5 bases and J by 6 bases, with 16 bases left in between. This CDR3 is built from 14 residues. This CDR3 reads CASSGMDRQDGYTF. CDR3 DNA sequence: TGTGCCAGCAGTGGGATGGACAGACAAGATGGCTACACCTTC.

CDR3 coding DNA: TGTGCCAGCCTCGATCGTGACAGAAACACTGAAGCTTTCTTT. Protein product: CASLDRDRNTEAFF. The rearrangement links TRBV18 to TRBJ1-1; D perhaps matches TRBD1 (5 bases). The CDR3 runs 14 residues. Germline loops: CDR1 KGHSH, CDR2 LQKENI. Trimming shortened V by 8 bases and J by 2 bases, and 15 bases separated the two germline ends.

The chain links TRBV6-5 to TRBJ1-2; TRBD1 is a possible D gene (5 bases). CDR3 size: 14 residues. The germline gives CDR1 MNHEY, CDR2 SVGAGI. Trimming removed 7 bases at V and 4 bases at J, with 16 bases between. CDR3 nucleotides: TGTGCCAGCACCGTGGCTCGGGGGAGCTATGGCTACACCTTC. Protein sequence: CASTVARGSYGYTF.

The chain carries TRBV7-8 and TRBJ2-5, with 7 nucleotides matching TRBD1. Unmatched junction bases numbered 14, after V lost 5 bases and J lost 5 bases. From germline, CDR1 is SGHVS and CDR2 FQNEAQ. CDR3 size: 16 residues. The CDR3 DNA is TGTGCCAGCAGCCCTTTTCGAGACAGGGATGCGGAGACCCAGTACTTC. As protein: CASSPFRDRDAETQYF. Full variable domain (rest looked up from reference TRBV7-8 and TRBJ2-5): GAGVSQSPRYKVAKRGQDVALRCDPISGHVSLFWYQQALGQGPEFLTYFQNEAQLDKSGLPSDRFFAERPEGSVSTLKIQRTQQEDSAVYLCASSPFRDRDAETQYFGPGTRLLVL.

This clone was detected only a few times. J is TRBJ2-7 and V is TRBV11-2; 9 nucleotides match TRBD2. The trim removed 4 bases at V and 1 base at J, leaving 5 bases unmatched. CDR1 and CDR2 from the germline V gene are SGHAT and FQNNGV. This CDR3 is 15 amino acids long. The CDR3 DNA sequence: TGTGCCAGCAGCTGGACTAGCGCACCTTCCTACGAGCAGTACTTC. Protein: CASSWTSAPSYEQYF.

This sequence joins TRBV13 and TRBJ2-1; perhaps TRBD1 as D (5 bases). The CDR3 is 14 amino acids. V lost 5 bases, J lost 9 bases, and 17 bases lay in between. Germline CDR1 PRHDT, CDR2 FYEKMQ (reference sequence). CDR3 region: CASSPPDLGPEQFF. The DNA for the CDR3 is TGTGCCAGCAGCCCGCCGGATCTGGGGCCTGAGCAGTTCTTC.

The chain joins TRBV4-2 to TRBJ1-3; no definite D call. Trimming shortened V by 1 base and J by 2 bases, and 6 bases separated the two germline ends. From germline, CDR1 is LGHNA and CDR2 YNFKEQ. The CDR3 has 14 residues. Written as DNA, the CDR3 is TGTGCCAGCAGCCAAGGCCAGGCTGGAAACACCATATATTTT. Protein sequence: CASSQGQAGNTIYF.

The chain combines TRBV10-3 with TRBJ2-5; D may be TRBD1 (6 bases). There are 14 residues in the CDR3. With 6 bases removed from V and 3 bases from J, the gap between germline ends came to 14 bases. Germline V CDR1 and CDR2: ENHRY, SYGVKD. The CDR3 nucleotides read TGTGCCATCAGAGGGGGATCGTCCGAAGAGACCCAGTACTTC. Translated: CAIRGGSSEETQYF.

The chain uses TRBV5-1 and TRBJ1-1, with 12 bases fitting TRBD1. Germline V gene lookup returns CDR1 SGHRS and CDR2 YFSETQ. CDR3 length equals 14 residues. V lost 3 bases, J lost 8 bases, and 5 bases stayed unmatched. The CDR3 spells CASSSGQGAVEAFF. In DNA form, the CDR3 reads TGCGCCAGCAGCTCGGGACAGGGGGCGGTAGAAGCTTTCTTT. Together with reference TRBV5-1 and TRBJ1-1, the CDR3 gives the full variable domain: KAGVTQTPRYLIKTRGQQVTLSCSPISGHRSVSWYQQTPGQGLQFLFEYFSETQRNKGNFPGRFSGRQFSNSRSEMNVSTLELGDSALYLCASSSGQGAVEAFFGQGTRLTVV.

This chain's CDR3 is CASSPDRGGQPQHF. CDR3 nucleotide sequence: TGCGCCAGCAGCCCTGACAGGGGTGGACAGCCCCAGCATTTT. The chain is built from TRBV5-1 and TRBJ1-5; 8 nucleotides line up with TRBD1. J lost 7 bases, V lost 4 bases, and 7 bases had no gene match. The CDR3 length is 14 residues. CDR1 SGHRS and CDR2 YFSETQ come from the germline V gene.

This rearrangement joins TRBV10-3 to TRBJ2-7; TRBD2 is a possible D gene (5 bases). The CDR3 covers 15 residues. The V gene lost 3 bases and the J gene lost 3 bases, with 15 bases spanning the gap. The V gene's germline CDR1 is ENHRY and CDR2 SYGVKD. The CDR3 loop reads CAISDAPPGDYEQYF. The CDR3 coding sequence is TGTGCCATCAGTGACGCACCTCCCGGGGACTACGAGCAGTACTTC.

This clone was observed a single time. Other DNA sequences in this sample translate to the same CDR3. This sequence joins TRBV28 and TRBJ1-2; 11 bases align to TRBD1. Germline-derived CDR1 and CDR2 are MDHEN and SYDVKM. V lost 6 bases and J lost 7; bases outside the gene matches: 4. The CDR3 consists of 13 residues. The CDR3 DNA sequence: TGTGCCAGCAGCCTTGGACAGGGGGCTGGCTACACCTTC. Its translation is CASSLGQGAGYTF.

Here the CDR3 DNA reads TGTGCCAGTAGCTTGAATGAAAAACTGTTTTTT. Translating gives CASSLNEKLFF. The rearrangement links TRBV19 to TRBJ1-4; D gene unclear. There are 11 residues in the CDR3. CDR1 and CDR2 (germline): LNHDA, SQIVND (reference sequence). V lost 6 bases and J lost 5, with 4 bases in between.

This chain links TRBV28 with TRBJ1-1; D uncertain. The CDR3 length is 11 residues. V was shortened by 6 bases and J by 5 bases, with 7 bases between the two germline ends. The germline CDR1 and CDR2 sequences are MDHEN and SYDVKM. The CDR3 DNA is TGTGCCAGCAGCCCCCGGACTGAAGCTTTCTTT. Translating it yields CASSPRTEAFF.

The V gene is TRBV6-5, the J gene TRBJ2-7; 16 nucleotides line up with TRBD2. The germline V gene has CDR1 MNHEY and CDR2 SVGAGI. After removal of 10 bases from V and 2 bases from J, the junction contained 2 bases not matched to a gene. The CDR3 consists of 14 residues. This CDR3 reads CATGTSGRAYEQYF. CDR3 bases: TGTGCCACCGGGACTAGCGGGAGGGCCTACGAGCAGTACTTC.

In its sample, this clone was seen once. The V call is TRBV14, the J call TRBJ2-5; D gene unclear. V lost 3 bases and J lost 5, with 10 bases in between. The CDR3 runs to 13 residues. The germline CDR1 and CDR2 sequences are SGHDN and FVKESK. Here the CDR3 reads CASSQGYGETQYF. DNA of the CDR3: TGTGCCAGCAGCCAGGGTTACGGGGAGACCCAGTACTTC.

The rearrangement links TRBV2 to TRBJ1-5; D uncertain. The CDR3 loop spans 12 amino acids. Between the trimmed V and J ends, which lost 6 bases and 4 bases, there was a span of 7 bases. Germline CDR1 reads SNHLY; CDR2 reads FYNNEI. In DNA form, the CDR3 reads TGTGCCAGCAGGGGAGTGAATCAGCCCCAGCATTTT. The encoded protein is CASRGVNQPQHF.

This chain uses TRBV6-5 with TRBJ2-6; D remains unclear. Germline-derived CDR1 and CDR2 are MNHEY and SVGAGI. This CDR3 is built from 13 residues. V lost 8 bases and J 4 bases, leaving 9 bases between the germline ends. The CDR3 sequence: CASQATGANVLTF. CDR3 DNA sequence: TGTGCCAGCCAGGCCACCGGGGCCAACGTCCTGACTTTC.